This T cell receptor beta chain was retrieved from a study of OX40 agonist ivuxolimab in advanced cancers. Germline CDR1 SGHAT, CDR2 FQNNGV. Trimming removed 5 bases from V and 8 bases from J, with 21 bases in between. The length of the CDR3 is 16 residues. Sequencing used immunoSEQ multiplex PCR; TCRdb keeps in-frame clones, though not all of them. The sample lists tens of thousands of clones, 88% occurring once. This chain joins TRBV11-2 and TRBJ1-4; D is perhaps TRBD1 (5 bases). This TCR was recovered from an adult with an advanced solid tumor such as melanoma, head and neck, liver or kidney cancer. The sequences come from CD4+ or CD8+ T cells sorted from blood, collected in a trial of the OX40 agonist ivuxolimab. The CDR3 loop is CASSPSPGRVNEKLFF. The CDR3 nucleotides are TGTGCCAGCAGCCCCTCCCCCGGCAGGGTAAACGAAAAACTGTTTTTT.